The T cell receptor beta chain under discussion was sequenced for a study of T cells in localized non-small cell lung cancer. Study-level points and caveats: Without multi-region sequencing, intratumor heterogeneity could not be excluded.

Method: immunoSEQ multiplex PCR; TCRdb's copy keeps in-frame clones and lacks some. The table includes some 50,000 clones, approximately 86% detected once. The table lists this clone with a count of one. Its antigen remains unidentified. CDR1 MRHNA and CDR2 SNTAGT come from the germline V gene. Trimming cost V 0 bases and J 4 bases, with 11 bases left between them. This CDR3 has 15 residues. V gene TRBV6-4 combines with J gene TRBJ2-3, with D perhaps matching TRBD2 (5 bases). Sequenced here: PBMCs, sampled before any cancer treatment. This clonotype was sampled from a female donor with stage II lung adenocarcinoma. This CDR3 is CASSDSRRGSDTQYF. CDR3 nucleotide sequence: TGTGCCAGCAGTGACTCGAGACGAGGGTCAGATACGCAGTATTTT.